This T cell receptor beta chain was found in a study of metastatic and nonmetastatic thyroid tumors. Overall study context: It was across blood and tumor or nodule tissue from malignant and benign thyroid patients that repertoires were compared.

This clone was found a few times. Thyroid surgery had not been preceded by any treatment in any patient. MiXCR re-clonotyped the PCR reads for TCRdb. The sample consists of some 30,000 clones, roughly 4% of them appearing once. Sequencing input: blood. The sequence came from a female donor with papillary thyroid cancer or a benign thyroid nodule (not recorded which). Some clones in this sample may be carry-over from other donors' samples.

Here the CDR3 DNA reads TGTGCCAGCAGTTTACAGACAGGGGAGGTGGAAAAACTGTTTTTT. As protein: CASSLQTGEVEKLFF. The gene calls are TRBV28 and TRBJ1-4, with 8 bases that match TRBD1. The CDR3 is 15 amino acids. The V gene's germline CDR1 is MDHEN and CDR2 SYDVKM. V was clipped by 2 bases and J by 8 bases; unmatched bases: 7.